This is a list of T cell receptor beta chains from one sample in a study of T cell responses to AZD1222 COVID-19 vaccine. Produced via immunoSEQ multiplex PCR; TCRdb's table is partial and in-frame only. The data hold approximately 88,000 clones, with about 92% observed a single time. This specimen consisted of peripheral blood, obtained on day 0 of AZD1222 vaccination. These receptors came from an adult in good health. CDR3s include the opening cysteine and the closing phenylalanine or tryptophan. The D gene is left open where the match is weak. The size of a clone is reported for some rows only, either as once, few or many, or as a class for expanded clones.

cdr3_length: 16
clone_size: -
d_call: -
j_call: TRBJ1-5
v_call: TRBV19
cdr3_nt: TGTGCCAGTAGTCTCACCGGAGCTTATAGCAATCAGCCCCAGCATTTT
cdr3_aa: CASSLTGAYSNQPQHF

cdr3_length: 13
clone_size: -
d_call: -
j_call: TRBJ2-3
v_call: TRBV5-1
cdr3_nt: TGCGCCAGCAGCATCCAGGGTACAGATACGCAGTATTTT
cdr3_aa: CASSIQGTDTQYF

cdr3_length: 14
clone_size: -
d_call: -
j_call: TRBJ1-5
v_call: TRBV2
cdr3_nt: TGTGCCAGCAGTAGACAGGTGGGCAATCAGCCCCAGCATTTT
cdr3_aa: CASSRQVGNQPQHF

cdr3_length: 13
clone_size: -
d_call: -
j_call: TRBJ2-3
v_call: TRBV10-2
cdr3_nt: TGCGCCAGCAACCACAACGGTGTCGAGGGGCAGTATTTT
cdr3_aa: CASNHNGVEGQYF

cdr3_length: 14
clone_size: -
d_call: -
j_call: TRBJ1-1
v_call: TRBV9
cdr3_nt: TGTGCCAGCAGCGCCGGGACAATCGACACTGAAGCTTTCTTT
cdr3_aa: CASSAGTIDTEAFF

cdr3_length: 12
clone_size: -
d_call: -
j_call: TRBJ2-7
v_call: TRBV14
cdr3_nt: TGTGCCAGCAGCCAAGAGTGGTACGAGCAGTACTTC
cdr3_aa: CASSQEWYEQYF

cdr3_length: 11
clone_size: -
d_call: -
j_call: TRBJ2-7
v_call: TRBV7-2
cdr3_nt: TGTGCCAGCAGCCGCTCCTACGAGCAGTACTTC
cdr3_aa: CASSRSYEQYF

cdr3_length: 18
clone_size: -
d_call: -
j_call: TRBJ1-4
v_call: TRBV10-1
cdr3_nt: TGCGCCAACAGTTTAGGGGTGCGAGGGAACTCAACTAATGAAAAACTGTTTTTT
cdr3_aa: CANSLGVRGNSTNEKLFF

cdr3_length: 16
clone_size: -
d_call: TRBD1
j_call: TRBJ2-5
v_call: TRBV18
cdr3_nt: TGTGCCAGCTCACCAAGGACAGGGGGGTCCGAAGAGACCCAGTACTTC
cdr3_aa: CASSPRTGGSEETQYF

cdr3_length: 18
clone_size: -
d_call: TRBD2
j_call: TRBJ2-5
v_call: TRBV30
cdr3_nt: TGTGCCTGGAGACCCCAGGGATTCGGCGCGGCGGGAGTAGAGACCCAGTACTTC
cdr3_aa: CAWRPQGFGAAGVETQYF

cdr3_length: 15
clone_size: -
d_call: TRBD2
j_call: TRBJ2-7
v_call: TRBV5-1
cdr3_nt: TGCGCCAGCAGCCTAGCGGGAGGCCGCTCGGGGGAGCAGTACTTC
cdr3_aa: CASSLAGGRSGEQYF

cdr3_length: 16
clone_size: -
d_call: -
j_call: TRBJ2-7
v_call: TRBV5-1
cdr3_nt: TGCGCCAGCAGCTATGGGATCAGCGGAACATCCTACGAGCAGTACTTC
cdr3_aa: CASSYGISGTSYEQYF

cdr3_length: 15
clone_size: -
d_call: -
j_call: TRBJ2-1
v_call: TRBV13
cdr3_nt: TGTGCCAGCAGCTTAGGCCCGGGAACCTACAATGAGCAGTTCTTC
cdr3_aa: CASSLGPGTYNEQFF

cdr3_length: 14
clone_size: once
d_call: -
j_call: TRBJ2-5
v_call: TRBV5-4
cdr3_nt: TGTGCCAGCAGCTCCGAGGGGGGCACCCTGGCCCAGTACTTC
cdr3_aa: CASSSEGGTLAQYF

cdr3_length: 13
clone_size: -
d_call: TRBD1
j_call: TRBJ2-7
v_call: TRBV28
cdr3_nt: TGTGCCAGCACTCCGGGACAGAGCTACGAGCAGTACTTC
cdr3_aa: CASTPGQSYEQYF

cdr3_length: 14
clone_size: -
d_call: -
j_call: TRBJ1-2
v_call: TRBV28
cdr3_nt: TGTGCCAGCAGTTTTGGGGGCTCTAACTATGGCTACACCTTC
cdr3_aa: CASSFGGSNYGYTF

cdr3_length: 21
clone_size: -
d_call: -
j_call: TRBJ1-5
v_call: TRBV28
cdr3_nt: TGTGCCAGCAGTTTATTCCACCTTGCAAAACATATGGTTCAGGGTGGACAGCCCCAGCATTTT
cdr3_aa: CASSLFHLAKHMVQGGQPQHF

cdr3_length: 11
clone_size: -
d_call: -
j_call: TRBJ1-2
v_call: TRBV24-1
cdr3_nt: TGTGCCACCAGTGACCCTTATGGCTACACCTTC
cdr3_aa: CATSDPYGYTF

cdr3_length: 14
clone_size: -
d_call: -
j_call: TRBJ1-1
v_call: TRBV6-5
cdr3_nt: TGTGCCAGCAGTTACTTCGCGGGGGGAACTGAAGCTTTCTTT
cdr3_aa: CASSYFAGGTEAFF

cdr3_length: 15
clone_size: -
d_call: -
j_call: TRBJ1-6
v_call: TRBV28
cdr3_nt: TGTGCCACCTGCCGGTGGAATGAGGGAAATTCACCCCTCCACTTT
cdr3_aa: CATCRWNEGNSPLHF

cdr3_length: 13
clone_size: -
d_call: -
j_call: TRBJ2-3
v_call: TRBV7-9
cdr3_nt: TGTGCCAGCAGCTTTGGTGACACAGATACGCAGTATTTT
cdr3_aa: CASSFGDTDTQYF

cdr3_length: 14
clone_size: -
d_call: TRBD2
j_call: TRBJ2-7
v_call: TRBV29-1
cdr3_nt: TGCAGCGTTCCTCTTCCTAGCGGGAATGGGGAGCAGTACTTC
cdr3_aa: CSVPLPSGNGEQYF

cdr3_length: 14
clone_size: -
d_call: -
j_call: TRBJ1-1
v_call: TRBV5-1
cdr3_nt: TGCGCCAGCAGCGGGGGACCCACGAACACTGAAGCTTTCTTT
cdr3_aa: CASSGGPTNTEAFF

cdr3_length: 13
clone_size: -
d_call: -
j_call: TRBJ2-3
v_call: TRBV28
cdr3_nt: TGTGCCAGCAGTTTGTCCCCGCGGCATACGCAGTATTTT
cdr3_aa: CASSLSPRHTQYF

cdr3_length: 15
clone_size: -
d_call: -
j_call: TRBJ2-1
v_call: TRBV11-2
cdr3_nt: TGTGCCAGCAGCTTTTTCGGCGGCTCCTACAATGAGCAGTTCTTC
cdr3_aa: CASSFFGGSYNEQFF

cdr3_length: 13
clone_size: -
d_call: -
j_call: TRBJ2-1
v_call: TRBV27
cdr3_nt: TGTGCCAGCAGTCCCACGGTAGCGGCCGAGCAGTTCTTC
cdr3_aa: CASSPTVAAEQFF

cdr3_length: 12
clone_size: -
d_call: -
j_call: TRBJ1-2
v_call: TRBV28
cdr3_nt: TGTGCCAGCAGTTTCGGAATCTATGGCTACACCTTC
cdr3_aa: CASSFGIYGYTF

cdr3_length: 15
clone_size: once
d_call: TRBD2
j_call: TRBJ2-4
v_call: TRBV7-8
cdr3_nt: TGTGCCAGCAGCTCTTGGGGAGGGACCAAAAACATTCAGTACTTC
cdr3_aa: CASSSWGGTKNIQYF

cdr3_length: 14
clone_size: -
d_call: -
j_call: TRBJ2-5
v_call: TRBV21-1
cdr3_nt: TGTGCCAGCAGCCTTGGACCTCTCGTAGAGACCCAGTACTTC
cdr3_aa: CASSLGPLVETQYF

cdr3_length: 15
clone_size: -
d_call: -
j_call: TRBJ1-3
v_call: TRBV4-3
cdr3_nt: TGCGCCAGCAGCCAAGGTCCTGGATCTGGAAACACCATATATTTT
cdr3_aa: CASSQGPGSGNTIYF

cdr3_length: 15
clone_size: -
d_call: -
j_call: TRBJ2-1
v_call: TRBV6-4
cdr3_nt: TGTGCCAGCAGTGAGACTTTCAGCTCCTACAATGAGCAGTTCTTC
cdr3_aa: CASSETFSSYNEQFF

cdr3_length: 14
clone_size: -
d_call: TRBD1
j_call: TRBJ1-5
v_call: TRBV18
cdr3_nt: TGTGCCAGCTCGCAGGACAGGACTTATCAGCCCCAGCATTTT
cdr3_aa: CASSQDRTYQPQHF

cdr3_length: 18
clone_size: -
d_call: TRBD2
j_call: TRBJ2-3
v_call: TRBV7-9
cdr3_nt: TGTGCCAGCAGCTTAGGTCCTAGCGGGAGACCCAGCACAGATACGCAGTATTTT
cdr3_aa: CASSLGPSGRPSTDTQYF

cdr3_length: 14
clone_size: -
d_call: -
j_call: TRBJ1-1
v_call: TRBV19
cdr3_nt: TGTGCCAGTAGTCGTCGGACAGAGAACACTGAAGCTTTCTTT
cdr3_aa: CASSRRTENTEAFF

cdr3_length: 14
clone_size: -
d_call: -
j_call: TRBJ1-2
v_call: TRBV28
cdr3_nt: TGTGCCAGCACCCCCCAGGGAGGAAGATATGGCTACACCTTC
cdr3_aa: CASTPQGGRYGYTF

cdr3_length: 13
clone_size: -
d_call: -
j_call: TRBJ1-1
v_call: TRBV18
cdr3_nt: TGTGCCAGCTCACCCGGTGAGAACACTGAAGCTTTCTTT
cdr3_aa: CASSPGENTEAFF

cdr3_length: 17
clone_size: -
d_call: TRBD2
j_call: TRBJ2-1
v_call: TRBV19
cdr3_nt: TGTGCCAGTAGGAAATTAGCGGGAAGTTCCGCCTACAATGAGCAGTTCTTC
cdr3_aa: CASRKLAGSSAYNEQFF

cdr3_length: 16
clone_size: -
d_call: -
j_call: TRBJ1-5
v_call: TRBV3-1/TRBV3-2
cdr3_nt: TGTGCCAGCAGCCAAGATTTGTTTAAAGGGGGACAGCCCCAGCATTTT
cdr3_aa: CASSQDLFKGGQPQHF

cdr3_length: 17
clone_size: -
d_call: TRBD1
j_call: TRBJ2-7
v_call: TRBV27
cdr3_nt: TGTGCCAGCAGTATGGGGACAGGGGTCTCGTTTGGCTACGAGCAGTACTTC
cdr3_aa: CASSMGTGVSFGYEQYF

cdr3_length: 16
clone_size: -
d_call: TRBD2
j_call: TRBJ2-1
v_call: TRBV5-1
cdr3_nt: TGCGCCAGCAGCCCTCTGGGGAGCGGGAGATCAAGTGAGCAGTTCTTC
cdr3_aa: CASSPLGSGRSSEQFF

cdr3_length: 13
clone_size: -
d_call: -
j_call: TRBJ1-1
v_call: TRBV27
cdr3_nt: TGTGCCAGCAGTTGGACTGGGAGAACTGAAGCTTTCTTT
cdr3_aa: CASSWTGRTEAFF

cdr3_length: 14
clone_size: -
d_call: TRBD1
j_call: TRBJ1-2
v_call: TRBV5-8
cdr3_nt: TGTGCCAGCATCGACAGGGGATTAAACTATGGCTACACCTTC
cdr3_aa: CASIDRGLNYGYTF

cdr3_length: 14
clone_size: -
d_call: TRBD1
j_call: TRBJ2-1
v_call: TRBV11-3
cdr3_nt: TGTGCCAGCAGCCGGGACAGGGGGTGGGATGAGCAGTTCTTC
cdr3_aa: CASSRDRGWDEQFF

cdr3_length: 16
clone_size: -
d_call: TRBD2
j_call: TRBJ2-1
v_call: TRBV6-1
cdr3_nt: TGTGCCAGCAGTGAATGGGCTAGCGGGACGTGGAACGAGCAGTTCTTC
cdr3_aa: CASSEWASGTWNEQFF

cdr3_length: 17
clone_size: -
d_call: TRBD1
j_call: TRBJ1-4
v_call: TRBV27
cdr3_nt: TGTGCCAGCAGTTTATCGGACCGGACAGGGGGCTATGAAAAACTGTTTTTT
cdr3_aa: CASSLSDRTGGYEKLFF

cdr3_length: 12
clone_size: -
d_call: -
j_call: TRBJ2-7
v_call: TRBV7-9
cdr3_nt: TGTGCCAGCAGCATAAATAGTGTCGAGCAGTACTTC
cdr3_aa: CASSINSVEQYF

cdr3_length: 12
clone_size: -
d_call: -
j_call: TRBJ2-5
v_call: TRBV10-3
cdr3_nt: TGTGCCATCAGTGAGTCGGGGGAGACCCAGTACTTC
cdr3_aa: CAISESGETQYF

cdr3_length: 14
clone_size: -
d_call: -
j_call: TRBJ1-1
v_call: TRBV25-1
cdr3_nt: TGTGCCAGCAGTGAACCGGGGGGAAGTTGGAAAGCTTTCTTT
cdr3_aa: CASSEPGGSWKAFF